The entry that follows covers one T cell receptor (beta chain) sequence. This clone turned up a few times. Its antigen is unknown. Per-base qualities were not stored, and no clone one base away is much larger. The data belong to a study of cytomegalovirus exposure and HLA in healthy donors (dated by TCRdb to about 2017). Notes on the research overall: An earlier analysis of some 600 of the donors reported 250 to 350 Gb of sequence data and around 120 million unique TCR beta sequences obtained from some 170 million T cells. Across roughly 420 genotyped donors of the cohort, an average of approximately 200,000 unique TCR beta nucleotide sequences per donor were sequenced, and approximately 17% of those sequences were non-productive. The study aimed to test whether signatures of past pathogen exposure could be identified by cataloging public T cell receptors. Donor age, sex, ethnicity and CMV serostatus were collected together with the repertoire data. The study used immunosequencing to profile the T cell repertoires of 670 or so subjects and linked those repertoires to cytomegalovirus serostatus. Besides the first cohort of approximately 710 subjects, a separate validation cohort made up of about 120 different subjects was used. An earlier analysis of 587 of the donors used high-throughput TCR beta sequencing to judge whether each TCR beta V gene segment behaved as functional or pseudogenic. Genome-wide SNP genotypes for about three fifths of the 666 donors were used in a later genetic analysis, which treated that subset as a discovery cohort. Typing coverage differed by locus: A, B, C, DRB1 and DQB1 were typed in about 629-640 donors, DQA1 in about 550, DPA1 in nearly 610, and DPB1 in roughly 450. Of the roughly 390 genotyped donors, over 80% were placed in the genetic ancestry cluster associated with self-reported Caucasian donors. An early release that covered around 590 HLA-typed donors contained 300 to 350 gigabases of sequencing data and tens of millions of unique TCR sequences. Rather than drawing on any new phenotypic data, the later analysis identified candidate immune exposures from TCR beta sequences and the way those sequences occurred across donors. To study patterns of TCR occurrence, a later analysis re-analyzed previously published TCR beta repertoires from several hundred donors and added high-resolution HLA genotyping. To predict cytomegalovirus infection status, the study combined high-throughput TCR immunosequencing, statistical association of individual TCRs with disease status, and machine learning. Every repertoire in the discovery cohort had been generated on one and the same sequencing platform. About five DR-DQ haplotypes were handled as single units for association and clustering, since linkage in the cohort was strong. HLA typing covered class I and class II loci at four-digit resolution. Overall study outcomes, separate from this receptor: Strong co-occurrence of HLA alleles, especially DR and DQ, made assigning TCR associations to individual alleles difficult. Because the 87-base-pair reads could not distinguish some IMGT-functional V segments, including TRBV6-2 and TRBV6-3, those segments were excluded. In a later analysis, several top co-occurrence clusters were reported to appear linked to parvovirus B19, influenza, CMV and Epstein-Barr virus. Linkage disequilibrium might explain the correlated functional status among segregating V segments, but an unknown experimental factor could not be excluded. Compared with the roughly 710-donor mean, donors in an Asian-associated ancestry cluster had fewer N-insertions in productive TCRs, according to a later genetic analysis. Compared with equally common non-associated chains, HLA-associated TCR beta chains in a later analysis were more clonally expanded and had lower generation probabilities. An earlier analysis of approximately 600 of the donors showed that most TCR beta V segments appeared in productive rearrangements either about 87% or about 30% of the time, which broadly matched IMGT annotations. In a later analysis, TCR association rates were found to vary across HLA loci, with the most associated TCRs seen for DRB1 alleles and the fewest for HLA-C alleles. Because HLA typing was unavailable for some donors at each locus, only the typed subset was used in association tests. The sequencing pipeline was judged likely to have produced a cluster of highly shared sequence variants as a technical artifact. The presence/absence analyses assumed that sequencing depth was roughly uniform across donors, and that assumption may not be true. A later analysis found that most CMV-associated TCR beta chains appeared HLA-restricted, with HLA associations seemingly driven largely by CMV exposure. A later analysis associated approximately 17,000 TCR beta sequences with specific HLA alleles at a false discovery rate of 0.05. Most TCR sequences were seen in very few donors, while some public TCRs were found in many individuals. The classifier was reported to diagnose cytomegalovirus status with high specificity and sensitivity in both the original and validation cohorts. This cohort had only TCR beta chains sequenced, and the lack of alpha or paired-chain data limited which features could be detected. A further reported finding was that TCR beta sequences accurately predicted the HLA-A and HLA-B alleles for most subjects in the first cohort. In vitro tests confirmed that a few of the cytomegalovirus-associated TCR beta chains recognize cytomegalovirus antigens. An association between a missense DCLRE1C variant and V-gene and J-gene trimming of TCR beta chains was found in a later genetic analysis and replicated in an independent cohort. It was suggested by the authors that the approach could potentially be generalized to other disease states and immunological phenotypes. A total of around 150 TCR beta chains were listed by the study as associated with cytomegalovirus. The only immune exposure information available for the cohort was CMV serostatus. About 15 rarely observed V segments, including chromosome 9 orphons, were excluded from the earlier analysis of several hundred of the donors because counts were too low.

The CDR3 measures 15 amino acids from cysteine to phenylalanine. Only the CDR3 portion is preserved as DNA: 45 bases, with reading frame beginning at the first base. From V the trimming removes 0 bases and from J it removes 4 bases, while the gene matches leave 4 bases of the junction unaccounted for. Per the germline V gene, MNHEY is the CDR1 and SVGAGI is the CDR2. The cohort comprised more than 550 healthy bone marrow donors. All cohort members were sampled while nominally healthy, although unrecorded immune exposures were likely present. The donor was CMV seronegative and belonged to the group of 352 seronegative cohort members. A peripheral blood sample was collected from each donor, and TCR beta sequencing was performed on peripheral blood mononuclear cells. The Qiagen DNeasy Blood Extraction Kit was used to extract genomic DNA from the blood cell samples. The library was built by means of the immunoSEQ multiplex PCR assay. For the multiplex PCR, a mixture combining 60 forward primers for TCR Vbeta segments and 13 reverse primers for TCR Jbeta segments was used. The CDR3 region of rearranged TCR beta genes was amplified from genomic DNA with a multiplex PCR assay. On the Illumina HiSeq System, the amplified TCR beta libraries were sequenced as 87-base-pair reads. The authors processed their data as follows. A later analysis counted about 76 million unique TCR beta chains across the 690 or so repertoires, and about 10 million of these chains were shared by at least two donors. A nearest-neighbor algorithm error-corrected the raw reads and collapsed the reads into unique sequences, merging closely related sequences to remove PCR and sequencing errors. Alignment of CDR3 sequences to IMGT reference sequences was used to assign V, D and J gene segments. For a sequence to be retained, a match of at least six nucleotides to both a V gene segment and a J gene segment was required. A rearrangement counted as productive if the CDR3 had no stop codons and remained in frame with V and J, and every other rearrangement counted as non-productive. Following IMGT convention, CDR3 was defined as the stretch from the second conserved V-encoded cysteine to the conserved J-encoded phenylalanine. The earlier analysis of around 640 of the donors excluded sequences that lacked an unambiguous match to a single V gene segment. In an earlier analysis of some 590 of the donors, a V segment was called functional when productive rearrangements were above 56.7%, and segregating when the standard deviation between donors exceeded 5%. A statistical classification framework was built for diagnosing cytomegalovirus status from the catalog of TCR beta chain sequences. In a later analysis, TCR nucleotide sequences were compared against IMGT/GENE-DB human TR gene sequences so that V and J genes could be assigned. The TCRdist pipeline was used in a later analysis to assign CDR3 sequences and most-parsimonious VDJ recombination scenarios. A later analysis defined each TCR beta chain by its CDR3 amino acid sequence plus V-gene family, and excluded reads lacking a unique V-gene family. In a later analysis, around 600 highly shared, low-generation-probability nucleotide sequences were removed to address suspected cross-contamination and a sequencing artifact. For each public chain, a later analysis derived a clonal expansion index from normalized ranks of inferred template counts within each repertoire. Generation probabilities in a later analysis came from a VDJ recombination model fitted to out-of-frame rearrangements, and those results were checked against IGoR. In a later analysis, hypergeometric tests were used to score TCR-TCR, TCR-HLA and TCR-CMV co-occurrence, with a repertoire-size bias correction applied to TCR pairs. False discovery rates were estimated in a later analysis by permuting HLA or CMV assignments 20 times. A later analysis grouped co-occurring TCRs with DBSCAN, adding TCRdist sequence similarity when clustering within HLA-allele-positive subsets. Co-occurrence clustering excluded repertoires with fewer than 30,000 or more than 120,000 public chains, plus five with anomalous nucleotide sharing. Imported from immuneACCESS, the table was reduced by TCRdb to in-frame sequences with V and J called. These copies leave out some clones; in studies compared against another copy, an unresolved V gene accounts for under half, and the cause of the remainder is not known. That table supplies the V and J calls and clone size; D and trimming were determined from the DNA. Here the sample has roughly 120,000 clones; under 85% occur a single time. The biggest ten clones account for around 1.5% of the sample.

This TCR derives from a woman younger than 35 in good health and CMV-seronegative. The sample was PBMCs. The chain links TRBV6-5 with TRBJ2-5, and TRBD2 aligns with 8 junction nucleotides. The DNA sequence is as follows: TGTGCCAGCAGTTACTCGCGGGGGGTCCGAGAGACCCAGTACTTC. Its protein product is CASSYSRGVRETQYF.